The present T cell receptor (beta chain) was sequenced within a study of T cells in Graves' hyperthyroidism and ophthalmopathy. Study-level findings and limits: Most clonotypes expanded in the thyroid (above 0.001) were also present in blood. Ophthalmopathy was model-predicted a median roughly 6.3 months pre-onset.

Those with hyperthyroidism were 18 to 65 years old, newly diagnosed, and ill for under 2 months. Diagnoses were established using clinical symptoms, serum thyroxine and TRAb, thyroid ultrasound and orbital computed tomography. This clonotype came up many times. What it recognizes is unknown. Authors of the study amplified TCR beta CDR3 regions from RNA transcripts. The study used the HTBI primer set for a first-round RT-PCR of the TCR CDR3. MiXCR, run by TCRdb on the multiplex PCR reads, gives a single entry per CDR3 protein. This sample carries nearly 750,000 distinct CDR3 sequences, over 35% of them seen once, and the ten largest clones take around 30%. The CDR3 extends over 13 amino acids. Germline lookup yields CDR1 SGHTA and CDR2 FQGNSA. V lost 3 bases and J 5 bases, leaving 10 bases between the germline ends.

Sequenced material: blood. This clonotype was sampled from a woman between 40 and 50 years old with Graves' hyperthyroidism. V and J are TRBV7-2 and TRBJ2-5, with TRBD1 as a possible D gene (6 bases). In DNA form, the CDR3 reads TGTGCCAGCAGCTTCGCCGACAGGGAGACCCAGTACTTC. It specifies CASSFADRETQYF.